Listed below are T cell receptor beta chains from one sample, sequenced in a study of blood T cell repertoires in COVID-19. Profiled with immunoSEQ multiplex PCR; TCRdb holds only in-frame clones, not every one. This sample has 250,000 or so clones; roughly 86% occur once, and the top ten carry 1.5% to 2%. Material: PBMCs or T cells enriched from blood (not recorded which). Every receptor here comes from a woman between 50 and 59 years old who had recovered from COVID-19. Both conserved end residues are part of each CDR3. The D gene is left open where the match is weak. Clone size is given for some rows only: seen once, a few or many times, or a class if the clone is expanded.

CDR3aa	CDR3nt	abundance	len	d_gene	j_gene	v_gene
CAWSTTGGRTSLYEQYF	TGTGCCTGGAGTACAACAGGGGGACGGACTAGTCTGTACGAGCAGTACTTC	few	17	NA	TRBJ2-7	TRBV30
CASSGLRGASYNEQFF	TGTGCCAGCAGTGGACTCAGGGGCGCCTCCTACAATGAGCAGTTCTTC	NA	16	NA	TRBJ2-1	TRBV6-1
CASNGDRNTDTQYF	TGTGCCAGCAACGGGGACAGGAACACAGATACGCAGTATTTT	NA	14	TRBD1	TRBJ2-3	TRBV9
CASSASTSFYEQYF	TGTGCCAGCAGTGCCTCGACTAGTTTCTACGAGCAGTACTTC	NA	14	NA	TRBJ2-7	TRBV2
CASSPTSGSMGNEQFF	TGTGCCAGCAGCCCTACTAGCGGGAGTATGGGGAATGAGCAGTTCTTC	NA	16	TRBD2	TRBJ2-1	TRBV7-2
CASRQQEKLFF	TGTGCCAGCAGGCAACAAGAAAAACTGTTTTTT	NA	11	NA	TRBJ1-4	TRBV28
CASSQLAEADTQYF	TGTGCCAGCAGCCAACTAGCGGAAGCAGATACGCAGTATTTT	few	14	TRBD2	TRBJ2-3	TRBV3-1/TRBV3-2
CAWSVSTGLSGNTIYF	TGTGCCTGGAGTGTCTCGACAGGGCTCTCTGGAAACACCATATATTTT	NA	16	TRBD1	TRBJ1-3	TRBV30
CASSRGGSGQPQHF	TGTGCCAGCAGTCGCGGGGGATCGGGTCAGCCCCAGCATTTT	NA	14	NA	TRBJ1-5	TRBV19
CARSSQGTGELFF	TGTGCCAGAAGCTCTCAGGGGACCGGGGAGCTGTTTTTT	NA	13	NA	TRBJ2-2	TRBV5-3
CASSSPRVNYGYTF	TGTGCCAGCAGTTCCCCGAGGGTAAACTATGGCTACACCTTC	NA	14	NA	TRBJ1-2	TRBV6-2/TRBV6-3
CASSLLAFDEQYF	TGTGCCAGCAGCTTACTAGCATTCGACGAGCAGTACTTC	once	13	NA	TRBJ2-7	TRBV7-8
CASSQDFEQFF	TGTGCCAGCAGCCAAGACTTTGAGCAGTTCTTC	NA	11	NA	TRBJ2-1	TRBV3-1/TRBV3-2
CASSWRDNYEQYF	TGCGCCAGCAGCTGGCGGGATAACTACGAGCAGTACTTC	once	13	NA	TRBJ2-7	TRBV5-1
CASSQGRLVGPDTQYF	TGCGCCAGCAGCCAAGGTCGGCTAGTGGGTCCAGATACGCAGTATTTT	NA	16	NA	TRBJ2-3	TRBV4-1
CASSPFTVTGRETQYF	TGTGCCAGCTCACCATTTACGGTAACGGGTCGGGAGACCCAGTACTTC	NA	16	NA	TRBJ2-5	TRBV18
CASSLAGAHGANVLTF	TGTGCCAGCAGCTTAGCAGGGGCGCATGGGGCCAACGTCCTGACTTTC	NA	16	NA	TRBJ2-6	TRBV7-2
CAIKLQGANNEQFF	TGCGCCATCAAGCTACAGGGGGCTAACAATGAGCAGTTCTTC	NA	14	TRBD1	TRBJ2-1	TRBV10-2
CASSYRGQVHQPQHF	TGTGCCAGCAGCTACAGGGGCCAGGTTCATCAGCCCCAGCATTTT	once	15	TRBD1	TRBJ1-5	TRBV2
CASSLGYNSGNTIYF	TGCGCCAGCAGCTTGGGCTATAACTCTGGAAACACCATATATTTT	NA	15	NA	TRBJ1-3	TRBV5-1
CASSQRFSGTAQYF	TGTGCCAGCAGCCAAAGGTTCTCAGGAACGGCCCAGTACTTC	NA	14	NA	TRBJ2-5	TRBV7-2
CASSPPEWRGKQETQYF	TGCGCCAGCAGCCCCCCTGAGTGGCGGGGGAAACAAGAGACCCAGTACTTC	NA	17	TRBD2	TRBJ2-5	TRBV4-1
CASSPQMASGTGELFF	TGTGCCAGCAGCCCCCAAATGGCTAGCGGGACCGGGGAGCTGTTTTTT	NA	16	TRBD2	TRBJ2-2	TRBV9
CASKLRGGTQYF	TGTGCCTCGAAACTCCGAGGCGGTACGCAGTATTTT	NA	12	NA	TRBJ2-3	TRBV28
CASRSGGPQAVF	TGTGCCAGCAGAAGCGGGGGGCCCCAAGCTGTCTTC	NA	12	TRBD2	TRBJ2-1	TRBV11-2
CASSIVILAGSNTGELFF	TGTGCCAGTAGTATAGTTATTCTAGCGGGGTCGAACACCGGGGAGCTGTTTTTT	NA	18	TRBD2	TRBJ2-2	TRBV19
CASSTLTSTNEKLFF	TGTGCCAGCTCAACCTTGACAAGCACTAATGAAAAACTGTTTTTT	NA	15	NA	TRBJ1-4	TRBV18
CASSPLFNSGNTIYF	TGCGCCAGCAGCCCCTTGTTTAATTCTGGAAACACCATATATTTT	once	15	NA	TRBJ1-3	TRBV5-1
CASSRAGSSYNEQFF	TGTGCCAGTAGTAGGGCGGGGAGCTCCTACAATGAGCAGTTCTTC	once	15	NA	TRBJ2-1	TRBV19
CASSVPGTGVRNEQFF	TGTGCCAGCAGCGTCCCCGGGACAGGGGTGAGAAATGAGCAGTTCTTC	NA	16	TRBD1	TRBJ2-1	TRBV3-1/TRBV3-2
CASSLEVSSYEQYF	TGTGCCAGCAGCTTGGAGGTTAGCTCCTACGAGCAGTACTTC	NA	14	NA	TRBJ2-7	TRBV7-2
CASSQGGTNEKLFF	TGCGCCAGCAGCCAAGGGGGTACTAATGAAAAACTGTTTTTT	NA	14	NA	TRBJ1-4	TRBV5-1
CASRNRGRGKETQYF	TGTGCCAGCAGAAACAGGGGGCGAGGGAAAGAGACCCAGTACTTC	NA	15	TRBD1	TRBJ2-5	TRBV28
CASSLTGSQPQHF	TGCGCCAGCAGCCTGACAGGAAGTCAGCCCCAGCATTTT	NA	13	NA	TRBJ1-5	TRBV5-1
CASSYSVRVTEAFF	TGTGCCAGCAGTTACAGTGTCAGGGTCACTGAAGCTTTCTTT	NA	14	NA	TRBJ1-1	TRBV6-5
CASRNSTTDTQYF	TGTGCCAGCAGAAACAGTACCACAGATACGCAGTATTTT	NA	13	NA	TRBJ2-3	TRBV28
CASSQDSLAGVSETQYF	TGTGCCAGCAGCCAAGATAGTCTAGCGGGAGTATCGGAGACCCAGTACTTC	NA	17	TRBD2	TRBJ2-5	TRBV3-1/TRBV3-2
CASLAPGSSPLHF	TGTGCCAGTCTGGCACCGGGTAGCTCACCCCTCCACTTT	NA	13	NA	TRBJ1-6	TRBV6-5
CASSSIAGSSSSGNTIYF	TGTGCCAGCAGCTCTATAGCCGGTTCATCGAGCTCTGGAAACACCATATATTTT	NA	18	NA	TRBJ1-3	TRBV7-9
CASSSGTGVREQFF	TGTGCCAGCAGCTCGGGGACAGGGGTTAGGGAGCAGTTCTTC	NA	14	TRBD1	TRBJ2-1	TRBV11-2
CASNPLASTDTQYF	TGTGCCAGTAACCCCCTGGCAAGCACAGATACGCAGTATTTT	NA	14	NA	TRBJ2-3	TRBV19
CASSRLGTGAPGKYEQYF	TGTGCCAGTAGTAGACTCGGGACAGGGGCCCCAGGGAAGTACGAGCAGTACTTC	NA	18	TRBD1	TRBJ2-7	TRBV2
CASKIGTSGYNEQFF	TGTGCCAGTAAGATCGGGACTAGCGGCTACAATGAGCAGTTCTTC	few	15	TRBD2	TRBJ2-1	TRBV19
CASSLDGEQFF	TGTGCCAGCAGCTTAGACGGTGAGCAGTTCTTC	NA	11	NA	TRBJ2-1	TRBV11-3
CASSLGLGNYEQYF	TGCGCCAGCAGCTTGGGCCTAGGCAACTACGAGCAGTACTTC	NA	14	NA	TRBJ2-7	TRBV5-1
CASSEYSYSNQPQHF	TGTGCCAGCAGCGAATACAGCTATAGCAATCAGCCCCAGCATTTT	NA	15	NA	TRBJ1-5	TRBV7-2
CASSQVASGRHIQYF	TGCGCCAGCAGCCAAGTGGCTAGCGGGAGGCACATTCAGTACTTC	NA	15	TRBD2	TRBJ2-4	TRBV4-1
CASTSYHKSLKSPLHF	TGTGCCAGCACCAGTTACCACAAGTCCCTCAAGTCACCCCTCCACTTT	NA	16	NA	TRBJ1-6	TRBV27
CASSVDPGNQETQYF	TGTGCCAGCAGCGTAGATCCAGGGAACCAAGAGACCCAGTACTTC	NA	15	NA	TRBJ2-5	TRBV9
CASSRPGLLMGELFF	TGTGCCAGCAGCCGTCCGGGACTACTAATGGGGGAGCTGTTTTTT	NA	15	TRBD2	TRBJ2-2	TRBV3-1/TRBV3-2
CASSLPGLFEGKPQHF	TGTGCCAGCAGTTTACCCGGACTCTTTGAAGGGAAGCCCCAGCATTTT	NA	16	NA	TRBJ1-5	TRBV28
CASSGPRQGGGSPLHF	TGTGCCAGCAGCGGACCTCGACAGGGCGGCGGTTCACCCCTCCACTTT	NA	16	TRBD1	TRBJ1-6	TRBV28